A selection of T cell receptor beta chains follows, all from one sample in a study of OX40 agonist ivuxolimab in advanced cancers. TCRdb keeps only in-frame clones here, not all; method: immunoSEQ multiplex PCR. The sample lists about 81,000 clones, about 92% occurring once. The material was CD4+ or CD8+ T cells sorted from blood, obtained in a trial of the OX40 agonist ivuxolimab. The receptor set was obtained from an adult with an advanced solid tumor such as melanoma, head and neck, liver or kidney cancer. CDR3s include the opening cysteine and the closing phenylalanine or tryptophan. D genes are given only for firm matches. Size values are once, few and many counts, or a class for expanded clones, and some rows have none.

v_call: TRBV27
d_call: NA
clone_size: NA
j_call: TRBJ2-2
cdr3_aa: CASSRGPYTGELFF
cdr3_nt: TGTGCCAGCAGCCGAGGACCCTACACCGGGGAGCTGTTTTTT

v_call: TRBV19
d_call: TRBD1
clone_size: NA
j_call: TRBJ1-5
cdr3_aa: CASRPKDRVDQPQHF
cdr3_nt: TGTGCCAGTAGACCGAAGGACAGGGTAGATCAGCCCCAGCATTTT

v_call: TRBV7-8
d_call: NA
clone_size: NA
j_call: TRBJ1-2
cdr3_aa: CASSLAMPGFDGYTF
cdr3_nt: TGTGCCAGCAGCTTAGCTATGCCAGGGTTCGATGGCTACACCTTC

v_call: TRBV19
d_call: TRBD2
clone_size: NA
j_call: TRBJ2-3
cdr3_aa: CASSSMGLAGGFDTQYF
cdr3_nt: TGTGCCAGTAGTTCCATGGGACTAGCGGGAGGGTTTGATACGCAGTATTTT

v_call: TRBV4-1
d_call: NA
clone_size: NA
j_call: TRBJ2-2
cdr3_aa: CASSQGTGELFF
cdr3_nt: TGCGCCAGCAGCCAAGGGACCGGGGAGCTGTTTTTT

v_call: TRBV5-8
d_call: NA
clone_size: NA
j_call: TRBJ1-1
cdr3_aa: CASSPLRGADTEAFF
cdr3_nt: TGTGCCAGCAGCCCGCTCCGGGGGGCTGACACTGAAGCTTTCTTT

v_call: TRBV4-2
d_call: TRBD1
clone_size: once
j_call: TRBJ1-5
cdr3_aa: CASSHPGGSPPQHF
cdr3_nt: TGTGCCAGCAGCCATCCAGGGGGCTCACCGCCCCAGCATTTT

v_call: TRBV21-1
d_call: NA
clone_size: NA
j_call: TRBJ1-5
cdr3_aa: CASSKTPGGCGNQPQHF
cdr3_nt: TGTGCCAGCAGCAAAACACCGGGGGGATGTGGCAATCAGCCCCAGCATTTT

v_call: TRBV10-2
d_call: NA
clone_size: NA
j_call: TRBJ2-1
cdr3_aa: CASHTAEGGNEQFF
cdr3_nt: TGCGCCAGCCACACGGCCGAGGGGGGCAACGAGCAGTTCTTC

v_call: TRBV5-1
d_call: TRBD2
clone_size: NA
j_call: TRBJ2-5
cdr3_aa: CASSLVLAGGPQYF
cdr3_nt: TGCGCCAGCAGCTTGGTATTAGCGGGGGGGCCCCAGTACTTC

v_call: TRBV18
d_call: TRBD2
clone_size: once
j_call: TRBJ2-1
cdr3_aa: CASSPGLAENNEQFF
cdr3_nt: TGTGCCAGCTCACCAGGGCTAGCGGAGAACAATGAGCAGTTCTTC

v_call: TRBV4-1
d_call: NA
clone_size: NA
j_call: TRBJ2-4
cdr3_aa: CASSQGSGIRDIQYF
cdr3_nt: TGCGCCAGCAGCCAAGGTTCAGGGATTAGGGACATTCAGTACTTC

v_call: TRBV7-8
d_call: NA
clone_size: NA
j_call: TRBJ2-2
cdr3_aa: CASSLAAGELFF
cdr3_nt: TGTGCCAGCAGCTTAGCGGCCGGGGAGCTGTTTTTT

v_call: TRBV29-1
d_call: NA
clone_size: NA
j_call: TRBJ1-2
cdr3_aa: CSVPRAGGYTF
cdr3_nt: TGCAGCGTTCCCAGGGCTGGAGGCTACACCTTC

v_call: TRBV11-2
d_call: NA
clone_size: NA
j_call: TRBJ1-5
cdr3_aa: CASSLGGESNQPQHF
cdr3_nt: TGTGCCAGCAGCTTAGGCGGGGAAAGCAATCAGCCCCAGCATTTT

v_call: TRBV9
d_call: NA
clone_size: NA
j_call: TRBJ2-7
cdr3_aa: CASSYSPTSPNSYEQYF
cdr3_nt: TGTGCCAGCAGCTACAGTCCGACTAGTCCAAACTCCTACGAGCAGTACTTC

v_call: TRBV10-3
d_call: TRBD2
clone_size: NA
j_call: TRBJ2-7
cdr3_aa: CAISALTGSGGYEQYF
cdr3_nt: TGTGCCATCAGTGCCCTAACGGGGAGCGGGGGCTACGAGCAGTACTTC

v_call: TRBV14
d_call: NA
clone_size: few
j_call: TRBJ2-1
cdr3_aa: CASSQGAGRENNEQFF
cdr3_nt: TGTGCCAGCAGCCAAGGAGCTGGCCGAGAGAACAATGAGCAGTTCTTC

v_call: TRBV6-1
d_call: NA
clone_size: NA
j_call: TRBJ1-2
cdr3_aa: CASRNGDYGYTF
cdr3_nt: TGTGCCAGCAGGAACGGAGACTATGGCTACACCTTC

v_call: TRBV28
d_call: NA
clone_size: NA
j_call: TRBJ1-4
cdr3_aa: CAITGETNEKLFF
cdr3_nt: TGTGCCATTACAGGAGAAACTAATGAAAAACTGTTTTTT

v_call: TRBV7-2
d_call: NA
clone_size: NA
j_call: TRBJ1-4
cdr3_aa: CASRLDTTGWTNEKLFF
cdr3_nt: TGTGCCAGCAGGCTCGACACTACGGGGTGGACTAATGAAAAACTGTTTTTT

v_call: TRBV27
d_call: TRBD1
clone_size: NA
j_call: TRBJ1-2
cdr3_aa: CASSTGQGGGYTF
cdr3_nt: TGTGCCAGCAGTACTGGACAGGGGGGTGGCTACACCTTC

v_call: TRBV6-6
d_call: TRBD1
clone_size: NA
j_call: TRBJ1-1
cdr3_aa: CASRHGRGVTEAFF
cdr3_nt: TGTGCCAGCAGGCACGGCAGGGGGGTGACTGAAGCTTTCTTT

v_call: TRBV28
d_call: TRBD1
clone_size: NA
j_call: TRBJ2-6
cdr3_aa: CASSLDRGLSGANVLTF
cdr3_nt: TGTGCCAGCAGTTTAGACAGGGGACTCTCTGGGGCCAACGTCCTGACTTTC

v_call: TRBV4-1
d_call: NA
clone_size: NA
j_call: TRBJ2-1
cdr3_aa: CASSQGVVARHNEQFF
cdr3_nt: TGCGCCAGCAGCCAAGGTGTTGTAGCGAGACACAATGAGCAGTTCTTC

v_call: TRBV7-6
d_call: NA
clone_size: once
j_call: TRBJ2-5
cdr3_aa: CASSQLAYQETQYF
cdr3_nt: TGTGCCAGCAGCCAACTTGCGTACCAAGAGACCCAGTACTTC

v_call: TRBV4-1
d_call: NA
clone_size: NA
j_call: TRBJ2-7
cdr3_aa: CASSQSTLGSYEQYF
cdr3_nt: TGCGCCAGCAGCCAGAGTACCCTAGGGTCCTACGAGCAGTACTTC

v_call: TRBV14
d_call: TRBD2
clone_size: NA
j_call: TRBJ2-1
cdr3_aa: CASSQTSGLYNEQFF
cdr3_nt: TGTGCCAGCAGCCAGACTAGCGGACTGTACAATGAGCAGTTCTTC

v_call: TRBV5-1
d_call: TRBD1
clone_size: NA
j_call: TRBJ1-3
cdr3_aa: CASSGTGVFGNTIYF
cdr3_nt: TGCGCCAGCAGTGGGACAGGGGTTTTTGGAAACACCATATATTTT

v_call: TRBV10-2
d_call: TRBD1
clone_size: NA
j_call: TRBJ2-2
cdr3_aa: CASQDGTGKWSNTGELFF
cdr3_nt: TGCGCCAGCCAAGACGGGACAGGGAAATGGAGTAACACCGGGGAGCTGTTTTTT

v_call: TRBV27
d_call: TRBD2
clone_size: NA
j_call: TRBJ2-1
cdr3_aa: CASSHTPGLAGVSEQFF
cdr3_nt: TGTGCCAGCAGCCATACGCCCGGGCTAGCGGGAGTAAGTGAGCAGTTCTTC

v_call: TRBV25-1
d_call: TRBD1
clone_size: NA
j_call: TRBJ2-5
cdr3_aa: CASSDLSGTGRQETQYF
cdr3_nt: TGTGCCAGCAGTGACCTTTCCGGGACAGGGAGGCAAGAGACCCAGTACTTC

v_call: TRBV7-8
d_call: NA
clone_size: NA
j_call: TRBJ2-3
cdr3_aa: CASTMDRLDTQYF
cdr3_nt: TGTGCCAGCACCATGGACAGACTAGATACGCAGTATTTT

v_call: TRBV5-6
d_call: NA
clone_size: NA
j_call: TRBJ1-2
cdr3_aa: CASTIGRGGEGYTF
cdr3_nt: TGTGCCAGCACCATCGGCAGGGGCGGAGAGGGCTACACCTTC

v_call: TRBV11-2
d_call: NA
clone_size: few
j_call: TRBJ1-1
cdr3_aa: CASSLAGPTVNTEAFF
cdr3_nt: TGTGCCAGCAGCTTAGCGGGACCGACAGTGAACACTGAAGCTTTCTTT

v_call: TRBV27
d_call: NA
clone_size: NA
j_call: TRBJ2-7
cdr3_aa: CASSSGRGVYEQYF
cdr3_nt: TGTGCCAGCAGTTCCGGCAGGGGGGTATACGAGCAGTACTTC

v_call: TRBV9
d_call: NA
clone_size: NA
j_call: TRBJ1-1
cdr3_aa: CASSVLPGLSNTEAFF
cdr3_nt: TGTGCCAGCAGCGTGCTGCCGGGACTATCGAACACTGAAGCTTTCTTT

v_call: TRBV5-6
d_call: NA
clone_size: NA
j_call: TRBJ2-7
cdr3_aa: CASSLERGLSYEQYF
cdr3_nt: TGTGCCAGCAGCTTGGAGAGGGGTCTCTCCTACGAGCAGTACTTC

v_call: TRBV5-1
d_call: TRBD2
clone_size: NA
j_call: TRBJ2-3
cdr3_aa: CASSSGEGTDTQYF
cdr3_nt: TGCGCCAGCAGCTCTGGGGAGGGTACAGATACGCAGTATTTT

v_call: TRBV4-1
d_call: TRBD2
clone_size: NA
j_call: TRBJ2-7
cdr3_aa: CASSQRTGGSYEQYF
cdr3_nt: TGCGCCAGCAGCCAACGTACGGGGGGCTCCTACGAGCAGTACTTC

v_call: TRBV19
d_call: NA
clone_size: few
j_call: TRBJ1-5
cdr3_aa: CASSGNRDEGNQPQHF
cdr3_nt: TGTGCCAGTAGTGGGAACAGGGATGAGGGCAATCAGCCCCAGCATTTT

v_call: TRBV27
d_call: NA
clone_size: NA
j_call: TRBJ2-1
cdr3_aa: CASSLSGNNEQFF
cdr3_nt: TGTGCCAGCAGTTTATCTGGTAACAATGAGCAGTTCTTC

v_call: TRBV5-4
d_call: NA
clone_size: NA
j_call: TRBJ2-5
cdr3_aa: CASSLYGDLATQYF
cdr3_nt: TGTGCCAGCAGCTTGTACGGGGACTTGGCGACCCAGTACTTC

v_call: TRBV7-8
d_call: NA
clone_size: NA
j_call: TRBJ1-5
cdr3_aa: CASSRKGVGNQPQHF
cdr3_nt: TGTGCCAGCAGCCGAAAGGGGGTTGGCAATCAGCCCCAGCATTTT

v_call: TRBV27
d_call: TRBD2
clone_size: NA
j_call: TRBJ2-1
cdr3_aa: CASRPGLEINEQFF
cdr3_nt: TGTGCCAGTCGACCGGGACTAGAGATCAATGAGCAGTTCTTC

v_call: TRBV4-3
d_call: NA
clone_size: NA
j_call: TRBJ1-1
cdr3_aa: CASSQRGETEAFF
cdr3_nt: TGCGCCAGCAGCCAAAGGGGGGAAACTGAAGCTTTCTTT

v_call: TRBV27
d_call: TRBD1
clone_size: NA
j_call: TRBJ1-1
cdr3_aa: CASSFTPTGGREAFF
cdr3_nt: TGTGCCAGCAGTTTCACCCCGACAGGGGGCCGTGAAGCTTTCTTT

v_call: TRBV19
d_call: NA
clone_size: NA
j_call: TRBJ2-7
cdr3_aa: CASSMAPYEQYF
cdr3_nt: TGTGCCAGTAGTATGGCCCCCTACGAGCAGTACTTC

v_call: TRBV6-5
d_call: NA
clone_size: NA
j_call: TRBJ1-1
cdr3_aa: CASTSQGGDTEAFF
cdr3_nt: TGTGCCAGCACTTCACAGGGAGGGGACACTGAAGCTTTCTTT

v_call: TRBV27
d_call: NA
clone_size: few
j_call: TRBJ1-6
cdr3_aa: CASRPGAYNSPLHF
cdr3_nt: TGTGCCAGCAGACCTGGGGCGTATAATTCACCCCTCCACTTT